This TCR beta chain was documented in a study of blood T cell repertoires in COVID-19. Method: immunoSEQ multiplex PCR; TCRdb's copy keeps in-frame clones and lacks some. The sample records about 58,000 clones, 85% being singletons. V lost 0 bases, J lost 4 bases, and 10 bases lay in between. From germline, CDR1 is LNHNV and CDR2 YYDKDF (reference sequence). This CDR3 contains 15 residues. Sequences were obtained from peripheral blood. The clonotype comes from a human donor in a cohort sampled during active COVID-19. The rearrangement links TRBV15 to TRBJ1-5; the D gene is possibly TRBD1 (5 bases). CDR3 region: CATSREAGWNQPQHF. DNA of the CDR3: TGTGCCACCAGCAGAGAGGCAGGGTGGAATCAGCCCCAGCATTTT.